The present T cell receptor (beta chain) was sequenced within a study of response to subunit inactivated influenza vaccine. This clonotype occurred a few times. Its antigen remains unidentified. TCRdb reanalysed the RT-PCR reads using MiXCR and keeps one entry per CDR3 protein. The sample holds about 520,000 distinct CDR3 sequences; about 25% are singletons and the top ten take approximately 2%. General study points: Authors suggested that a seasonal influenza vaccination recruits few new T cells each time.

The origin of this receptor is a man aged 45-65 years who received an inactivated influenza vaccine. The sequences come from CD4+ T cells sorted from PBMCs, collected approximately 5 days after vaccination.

CDR3 region: CASSLAGLSLADTQYF. As DNA, the CDR3 is TGTGCCAGCAGTTTAGCGGGACTTTCTTTAGCAGATACGCAGTATTTT. V usage is TRBV12-3 or TRBV12-4 and J usage is TRBJ2-3, with a possible D match to TRBD2 (6 bases). The CDR3 consists of 16 residues. Deletions cut 0 bases from V and 4 bases from J, with 14 bases between.